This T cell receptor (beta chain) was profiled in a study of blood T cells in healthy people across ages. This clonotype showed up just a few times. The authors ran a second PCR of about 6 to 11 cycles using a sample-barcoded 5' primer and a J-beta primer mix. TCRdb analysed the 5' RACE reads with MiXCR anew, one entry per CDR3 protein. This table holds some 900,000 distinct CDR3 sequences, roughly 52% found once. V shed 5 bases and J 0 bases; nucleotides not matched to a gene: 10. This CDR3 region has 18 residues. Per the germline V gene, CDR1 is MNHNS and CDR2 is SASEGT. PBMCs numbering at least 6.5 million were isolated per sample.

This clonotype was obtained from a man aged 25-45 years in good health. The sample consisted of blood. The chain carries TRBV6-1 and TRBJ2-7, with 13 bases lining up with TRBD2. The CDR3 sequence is CASSMLPRTSGGSYEQYF. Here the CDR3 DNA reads TGTGCCAGCAGTATGCTACCTCGGACTAGCGGGGGCTCCTACGAGCAGTACTTC.